This TCR beta chain was profiled in a study of blood T cell repertoires in COVID-19. Germline trimming cut 3 bases from V and 3 bases from J; bases unmatched to any gene: 3. CDR3 length equals 15 residues. Per germline, CDR1 SGHNT and CDR2 YENEEA. Original processing methods: Estimation of nucleated cell counts relied on the amplification of reference gene primers. Measured with immunoSEQ multiplex PCR; TCRdb has only the in-frame clones, and not every one. V and J calls and clone size come straight from that table; D and trimming were deduced from the DNA. There are some 130,000 clones in the sample; around 82% occur only once, and 40% to 55% lies in the top ten.

This chain links TRBV11-3 with TRBJ2-2; 8 nucleotides agree with TRBD1. This receptor was identified in a human donor in a cohort sampled during active COVID-19. Sequences were obtained from peripheral blood. CDR3 nucleotide sequence: TGTGCCAGCAGCTTGGACAGGGCCGACACCGGGGAGCTGTTTTTT. Translation gives CASSLDRADTGELFF.